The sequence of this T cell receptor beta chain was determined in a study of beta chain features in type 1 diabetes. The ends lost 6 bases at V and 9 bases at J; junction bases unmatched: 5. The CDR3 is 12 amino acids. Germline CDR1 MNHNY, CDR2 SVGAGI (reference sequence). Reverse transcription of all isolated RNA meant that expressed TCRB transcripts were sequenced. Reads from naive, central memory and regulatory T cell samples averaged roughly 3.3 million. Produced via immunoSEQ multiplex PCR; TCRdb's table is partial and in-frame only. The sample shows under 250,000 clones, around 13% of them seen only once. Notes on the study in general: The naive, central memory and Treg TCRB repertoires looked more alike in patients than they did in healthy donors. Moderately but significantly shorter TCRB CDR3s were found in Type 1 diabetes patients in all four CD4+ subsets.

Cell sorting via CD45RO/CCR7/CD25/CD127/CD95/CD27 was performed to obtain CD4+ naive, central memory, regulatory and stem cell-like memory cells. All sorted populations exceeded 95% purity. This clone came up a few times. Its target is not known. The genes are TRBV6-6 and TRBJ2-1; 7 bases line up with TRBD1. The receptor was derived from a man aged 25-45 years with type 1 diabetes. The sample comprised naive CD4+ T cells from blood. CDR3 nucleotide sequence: TGTGCCAGCAGCCCAGGGGGAGTTGAGCAGTTCTTC. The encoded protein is CASSPGGVEQFF.